The 3 T cell receptor beta chains given below trace back to one sample, sequenced in a study of blood T cell repertoires in COVID-19. TCRdb's table, derived via immunoSEQ multiplex PCR, lists solely in-frame clones and lacks some. The data show about 56,000 clones, with nearly 90% seen just once and less than 50% held by the top ten. Input material: peripheral blood. The receptor set was obtained from a woman aged 55 to 70 with COVID-19, enrolled during active disease.

The rearrangement uses TRBV18 and TRBJ2-5; TRBD1 agrees at 8 bases. With V trimmed by 4 bases and J by 5 bases, 3 bases remained unmatched. The CDR3 runs 13 residues. Germline loops: CDR1 KGHSH, CDR2 LQKENI. Here the CDR3 DNA reads TGTGCCAGCTCACAAAACAGGGGGGAGACCCAGTACTTC. It is translated as CASSQNRGETQYF.

This chain connects TRBV12-3 or TRBV12-4 to TRBJ2-5; 12 bases map to TRBD2. The CDR3 is made up of 12 amino acids. The V and J ends lost 6 bases and 9 bases, in that order; junction bases with no gene match: 2. The CDR3 loop is CASRLAGGPQYF. CDR3 nucleotide sequence: TGTGCCAGCAGGCTAGCGGGGGGGCCCCAGTACTTC.

CDR3 residues: CASSPPGNYGYTF. The DNA for the CDR3 is TGTGCCAGTAGTCCCCCGGGGAATTATGGCTACACCTTC. The chain is built from TRBV19 and TRBJ1-2; D is unresolved. Germline-derived CDR1 and CDR2 are LNHDA and SQIVND (reference sequence). This CDR3 is built from 13 residues. Trimming stripped 5 bases from V and 5 bases from J, with 12 bases between.